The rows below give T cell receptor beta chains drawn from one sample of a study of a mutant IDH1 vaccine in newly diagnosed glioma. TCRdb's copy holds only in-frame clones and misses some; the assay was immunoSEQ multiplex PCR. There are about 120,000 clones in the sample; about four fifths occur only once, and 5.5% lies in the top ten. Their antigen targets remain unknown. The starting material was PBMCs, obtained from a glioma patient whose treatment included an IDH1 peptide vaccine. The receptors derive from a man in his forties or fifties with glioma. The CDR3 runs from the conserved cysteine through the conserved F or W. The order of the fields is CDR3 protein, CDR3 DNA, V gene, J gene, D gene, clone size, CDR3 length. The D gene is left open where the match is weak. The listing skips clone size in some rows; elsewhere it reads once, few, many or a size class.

cdr3_aa: CASSTRRTGMNTEAFF
cdr3_nt: TGTGCCAGCAGCACTCGCCGGACAGGGATGAACACTGAAGCTTTCTTT
v_call: TRBV7-2
j_call: TRBJ1-1
d_call: TRBD1
clone_size: -
cdr3_length: 16

cdr3_aa: CASRRSGQGVSYEQYF
cdr3_nt: TGTGCCAGCAGACGCTCTGGACAGGGGGTCTCCTACGAGCAGTACTTC
v_call: TRBV21-1
j_call: TRBJ2-7
d_call: -
clone_size: -
cdr3_length: 16

cdr3_aa: CASSSSTGEQYF
cdr3_nt: TGTGCCAGCAGCTCAAGTACGGGCGAGCAGTACTTC
v_call: TRBV11-3
j_call: TRBJ2-7
d_call: -
clone_size: -
cdr3_length: 12

cdr3_aa: CASSETRQGPVSNQPQHF
cdr3_nt: TGCGCCAGCAGTGAGACACGACAGGGCCCCGTCAGCAATCAGCCCCAGCATTTT
v_call: TRBV10-2
j_call: TRBJ1-5
d_call: TRBD1
clone_size: -
cdr3_length: 18

cdr3_aa: CASGTQVPYEQYF
cdr3_nt: TGTGCCAGCGGCACACAGGTCCCCTACGAGCAGTACTTC
v_call: TRBV28
j_call: TRBJ2-7
d_call: -
clone_size: once
cdr3_length: 13

cdr3_aa: CASSFQGWFLNTEAFF
cdr3_nt: TGTGCCAGCAGCTTTCAGGGGTGGTTTTTGAACACTGAAGCTTTCTTT
v_call: TRBV5-8
j_call: TRBJ1-1
d_call: -
clone_size: -
cdr3_length: 16

cdr3_aa: CASSLGLLGTGVFYEQYF
cdr3_nt: TGTGCCAGCAGCTTGGGGCTTCTCGGGACAGGGGTCTTCTACGAGCAGTACTTC
v_call: TRBV11-2
j_call: TRBJ2-7
d_call: TRBD1
clone_size: -
cdr3_length: 18

cdr3_aa: CASSIEGRGRPNEKLFF
cdr3_nt: TGTGCCAGTAGTATAGAGGGCAGGGGCCGCCCGAATGAAAAACTGTTTTTT
v_call: TRBV19
j_call: TRBJ1-4
d_call: -
clone_size: -
cdr3_length: 17

cdr3_aa: CSAGGNTIYF
cdr3_nt: TGCAGCGCCGGGGGAAACACCATATATTTT
v_call: TRBV29-1
j_call: TRBJ1-3
d_call: -
clone_size: -
cdr3_length: 10

cdr3_aa: CASRNRGTAYEQYF
cdr3_nt: TGTGCCAGCAGGAACAGGGGGACGGCCTACGAGCAGTACTTC
v_call: TRBV11-2
j_call: TRBJ2-7
d_call: TRBD1
clone_size: -
cdr3_length: 14

cdr3_aa: CASSPWTGGITDTQYF
cdr3_nt: TGTGCCAGCAGCCCCTGGACAGGGGGCATAACAGATACGCAGTATTTT
v_call: TRBV14
j_call: TRBJ2-3
d_call: TRBD1
clone_size: -
cdr3_length: 16

cdr3_aa: CASSPRQGADTQYF
cdr3_nt: TGTGCCAGCAGCCCCCGACAGGGTGCAGATACGCAGTATTTT
v_call: TRBV9
j_call: TRBJ2-3
d_call: TRBD1
clone_size: -
cdr3_length: 14

cdr3_aa: CASSPDASYGYTF
cdr3_nt: TGTGCCAGCTCACCGGACGCCTCCTATGGCTACACCTTC
v_call: TRBV18
j_call: TRBJ1-2
d_call: -
clone_size: -
cdr3_length: 13

cdr3_aa: CASSPPGETQYF
cdr3_nt: TGTGCCAGTAGTCCCCCCGGGGAGACCCAGTACTTC
v_call: TRBV19
j_call: TRBJ2-5
d_call: -
clone_size: -
cdr3_length: 12

cdr3_aa: CASSLVGAGGLGESYEQYF
cdr3_nt: TGTGCCAGCAGTTTAGTCGGGGCAGGGGGACTAGGGGAGTCCTACGAGCAGTACTTC
v_call: TRBV28
j_call: TRBJ2-7
d_call: -
clone_size: -
cdr3_length: 19

cdr3_aa: CAISWRGEAETQYF
cdr3_nt: TGTGCCATCAGTTGGAGGGGCGAGGCAGAGACCCAGTACTTC
v_call: TRBV10-3
j_call: TRBJ2-5
d_call: -
clone_size: -
cdr3_length: 14

cdr3_aa: CASSLGPAGGGEQFF
cdr3_nt: TGTGCCAGCAGCTTGGGACCAGCGGGGGGTGGTGAGCAGTTCTTC
v_call: TRBV5-6
j_call: TRBJ2-1
d_call: TRBD2
clone_size: -
cdr3_length: 15

cdr3_aa: CAWSAALVHEQYF
cdr3_nt: TGTGCCTGGAGTGCGGCCCTCGTCCACGAGCAGTACTTC
v_call: TRBV30
j_call: TRBJ2-7
d_call: -
clone_size: -
cdr3_length: 13

cdr3_aa: CASTSGTGREQYF
cdr3_nt: TGCGCCAGTACATCCGGGACAGGGCGCGAGCAGTACTTC
v_call: TRBV5-1
j_call: TRBJ2-7
d_call: TRBD1
clone_size: -
cdr3_length: 13

cdr3_aa: CAWSETWGGTEAFF
cdr3_nt: TGTGCCTGGAGTGAAACGTGGGGCGGAACTGAAGCTTTCTTT
v_call: TRBV30
j_call: TRBJ1-1
d_call: -
clone_size: few
cdr3_length: 14

cdr3_aa: CASRGLGNQPQHF
cdr3_nt: TGTGCCAGCAGGGGCCTTGGCAATCAGCCCCAGCATTTT
v_call: TRBV6-5
j_call: TRBJ1-5
d_call: -
clone_size: few
cdr3_length: 13

cdr3_aa: CASSLQENTEAFF
cdr3_nt: TGTGCTAGCAGCTTACAGGAGAACACTGAAGCTTTCTTT
v_call: TRBV7-7
j_call: TRBJ1-1
d_call: -
clone_size: few
cdr3_length: 13

cdr3_aa: CSVGPRGDQPQHF
cdr3_nt: TGCAGCGTTGGCCCACGGGGAGATCAGCCCCAGCATTTT
v_call: TRBV29-1
j_call: TRBJ1-5
d_call: -
clone_size: few
cdr3_length: 13

cdr3_aa: CASSGGAGGLPSTDTQYF
cdr3_nt: TGTGCCAGCAGTGGAGGGGCGGGGGGACTTCCTAGCACAGATACGCAGTATTTT
v_call: TRBV6-4
j_call: TRBJ2-3
d_call: TRBD2
clone_size: once
cdr3_length: 18

cdr3_aa: CASSAGRRNEKLFF
cdr3_nt: TGTGCCAGCAGTGCGGGACGGAGGAATGAAAAACTGTTTTTT
v_call: TRBV6-5
j_call: TRBJ1-4
d_call: -
clone_size: -
cdr3_length: 14

cdr3_aa: CASSYKRDRVTDTQYF
cdr3_nt: TGTGCCAGCAGCTACAAAAGGGACAGAGTCACAGATACGCAGTATTTT
v_call: TRBV7-2
j_call: TRBJ2-3
d_call: TRBD1
clone_size: -
cdr3_length: 16

cdr3_aa: CASSPGQGAPDTQYF
cdr3_nt: TGTGCCAGCAGCCCGGGACAGGGGGCCCCAGATACGCAGTATTTT
v_call: TRBV5-6
j_call: TRBJ2-3
d_call: TRBD1
clone_size: -
cdr3_length: 15

cdr3_aa: CASSIGSSGANVLTF
cdr3_nt: TGTGCCAGTAGTATCGGAAGCTCTGGGGCCAACGTCCTGACTTTC
v_call: TRBV19
j_call: TRBJ2-6
d_call: -
clone_size: -
cdr3_length: 15

cdr3_aa: CASSFPGGRRGNTIYF
cdr3_nt: TGTGCCAGCAGTTTCCCCGGGGGCAGGCGTGGAAACACCATATATTTT
v_call: TRBV28
j_call: TRBJ1-3
d_call: -
clone_size: few
cdr3_length: 16

cdr3_aa: CASSLSGAGANVLIF
cdr3_nt: TGTGCCAGCAGCTTGAGTGGCGCTGGGGCCAACGTCCTGATTTTC
v_call: TRBV5-6
j_call: TRBJ2-6
d_call: -
clone_size: once
cdr3_length: 15

cdr3_aa: CASSQDDRNYGYTF
cdr3_nt: TGTGCCAGCAGCCAAGATGACAGGAACTATGGCTACACCTTC
v_call: TRBV4-2
j_call: TRBJ1-2
d_call: -
clone_size: -
cdr3_length: 14

cdr3_aa: CASSREQTGSYGYTF
cdr3_nt: TGTGCCAGTAGTCGGGAGCAGACAGGGAGCTATGGCTACACCTTC
v_call: TRBV19
j_call: TRBJ1-2
d_call: TRBD1
clone_size: -
cdr3_length: 15

cdr3_aa: CAWSIWGTGTQTEAFF
cdr3_nt: TGTGCCTGGAGTATTTGGGGTACGGGCACGCAGACTGAAGCTTTCTTT
v_call: TRBV30
j_call: TRBJ1-1
d_call: -
clone_size: -
cdr3_length: 16

cdr3_aa: CASSQGLVDFYEQYF
cdr3_nt: TGTGCTAGCAGCCAGGGCCTCGTCGACTTTTACGAGCAGTACTTC
v_call: TRBV7-7
j_call: TRBJ2-7
d_call: -
clone_size: once
cdr3_length: 15

cdr3_aa: CASSQWGGNSPLHF
cdr3_nt: TGCGCCAGCAGCCAATGGGGGGGTAATTCACCCCTCCACTTT
v_call: TRBV4-3
j_call: TRBJ1-6
d_call: -
clone_size: few
cdr3_length: 14

cdr3_aa: CAWSVGGGEKLFF
cdr3_nt: TGTGCCTGGAGTGTAGGGGGGGGCGAAAAACTGTTTTTT
v_call: TRBV30
j_call: TRBJ1-4
d_call: -
clone_size: -
cdr3_length: 13

cdr3_aa: CASSLDGEQYF
cdr3_nt: TGTGCCAGCAGCTTAGACGGGGAGCAGTACTTC
v_call: TRBV7-2
j_call: TRBJ2-7
d_call: -
clone_size: -
cdr3_length: 11

cdr3_aa: CASSPTSADTEAFF
cdr3_nt: TGTGCCAGCAGCCCTACGTCGGCCGACACTGAAGCTTTCTTT
v_call: TRBV7-2
j_call: TRBJ1-1
d_call: -
clone_size: -
cdr3_length: 14

cdr3_aa: CASSTIGLAGFWGGELFF
cdr3_nt: TGTGCCAGTAGTACAATTGGACTAGCGGGATTCTGGGGCGGGGAGCTGTTTTTT
v_call: TRBV19
j_call: TRBJ2-2
d_call: TRBD2
clone_size: -
cdr3_length: 18

cdr3_aa: CASSGRGAANEQYF
cdr3_nt: TGCGCCAGCAGTGGGAGGGGGGCCGCCAACGAGCAGTACTTC
v_call: TRBV10-1
j_call: TRBJ2-7
d_call: -
clone_size: -
cdr3_length: 14

cdr3_aa: CASSGSGRTGTGELFF
cdr3_nt: TGCGCCAGCAGCGGGAGCGGGAGAACGGGCACCGGGGAGCTGTTTTTT
v_call: TRBV5-1
j_call: TRBJ2-2
d_call: TRBD2
clone_size: -
cdr3_length: 16

cdr3_aa: CASSIGVGGQGKETQYF
cdr3_nt: TGTGCCAGTAGTATAGGGGTCGGGGGACAGGGAAAAGAGACCCAGTACTTC
v_call: TRBV19
j_call: TRBJ2-5
d_call: TRBD1
clone_size: -
cdr3_length: 17

cdr3_aa: CASSIEGEKLFF
cdr3_nt: TGTGCCAGTAGTATAGAGGGTGAAAAACTGTTTTTT
v_call: TRBV19
j_call: TRBJ1-4
d_call: -
clone_size: once
cdr3_length: 12